These 10 T cell receptor beta chains originate from one sample sequenced in a study of tumor-infiltrating lymphocytes in primary liver carcinoma. TCR beta cDNA was made from 450 to 550 ng total RNA with a constant-region primer. Construction of TCR beta libraries relied on three successive nested multiplex PCR rounds employing slightly modified ARM-PCR. The first two PCR rounds used TRBV1-TRBV30 forward primers with a C-beta reverse primer, around 10 cycles each. TCRdb reprocessed the multiplex PCR reads via MiXCR and lists one record per CDR3 protein. The sample records around 330,000 distinct CDR3 sequences, 60% to 80% being singletons. For blood RNA, unsorted whole blood served as the source, and germline DNA was extracted too. Sample: peripheral blood. The receptors here all came from a man aged 35 to 55 with primary liver carcinoma and hepatitis B virus infection.

The rearrangement uses TRBV30 and TRBJ1-3; D gene uncertain. The V end lost 4 bases, the J end lost 4 bases, and 11 bases lay between the germline ends. The CDR3 runs to 13 residues. Per germline, CDR1 GTSNPN and CDR2 SVGIG (reference sequence). The CDR3 coding sequence is TGTGCCTGGAAGCAGTCTCCCGGAAACACCATATATTTT. As protein: CAWKQSPGNTIYF.

A note on this clonotype: It may be a read error: a sequence one base away is much more abundant. V and J are TRBV12-3 or TRBV12-4 and TRBJ1-5; the match to TRBD1 covers 12 bases. J lost 1 base, V lost 10 bases, and 5 bases had no gene match. The length of the CDR3 is 15 residues. The CDR3 DNA reads TGTGCCATCAGGGGACAGGGGGCGAGCAATCAGCCCCAGCATTTT. It codes for CAIRGQGASNQPQHF.

The V call is TRBV30, the J call TRBJ1-1, with a possible D match to TRBD1 (5 bases). This CDR3 contains 13 residues. The V and J ends lost 5 bases and 0 bases respectively, with 10 bases between them. Germline V gene data show CDR1 as GTSNPN and CDR2 as SVGIG (reference sequence). The CDR3 DNA reads TGTGCCTGGTCGGCAGGGTTGAACACTGAAGCTTTCTTT. As protein: CAWSAGLNTEAFF.

Note on this clonotype: This could be a read error, since a much larger clone is one nucleotide away. The conserved phenylalanine or tryptophan is not found at the CDR3 terminus, so this likely reflects a read error. The chain is built from TRBV12-3 or TRBV12-4 and TRBJ1-4; D is ambiguous. This CDR3 has 13 amino acids. V was cut by 5 bases and J by 6 bases, with 10 bases left in between. Here the CDR3 reads CASSLLGDEKLFL. The DNA of the CDR3 is TGTGCCAGCAGTCTCCTTGGTGATGAAAAACTGTTTCTT.

Worth noting for this clonotype: A much larger clone is a single base away; this may be a read error. The rearrangement uses TRBV4-2 and TRBJ2-7; 9 bases align to TRBD2. The germline V gene encodes CDR1 LGHNA and CDR2 YNFKEQ. The CDR3 consists of 16 residues. The CDR3 protein is CVSSQEAAGGFYEQYF. The DNA for the CDR3 is TGTGTCAGCAGCCAAGAAGCGGCGGGAGGGTTCTACGAGCAGTACTTC.

Remarks on this clonotype: This may be a read error: a much more frequent sequence differs by one nucleotide. This sequence joins TRBV6-6 and TRBJ2-7; 8 positions agree with TRBD2. Germline CDR1 MNHNY, CDR2 SVGAGI (reference sequence). The CDR3 is made up of 15 amino acids. The chain's CDR3 is CASSYDSGNRHEPYF. DNA of the CDR3: TGTGCCAGCAGTTACGATAGCGGGAATCGGCACGAGCCGTACTTC.

The genes are TRBV4-3 and TRBJ1-1; D is unresolved. The CDR3 has 15 residues. Germline loops: CDR1 LGHNA, CDR2 YSLEER. The ends were cut back, 2 bases at V and 5 bases at J, with 15 bases in the middle. Here the CDR3 reads CASSQRFGKRTEAFF. The CDR3 DNA is TGCGCCAGCAGCCAAAGGTTCGGGAAAAGAACTGAAGCTTTCTTT.

The chain employs TRBV6-6 and TRBJ1-5; perhaps TRBD1 as D (6 bases). CDR1 and CDR2 (germline): MNHNY, SVGAGI (reference sequence). The CDR3 contains 14 residues. The CDR3 DNA sequence: TGTACCAACACCTCCCTACAGGGTAAGGGGCCCCAGCATTTT. Translating it yields CTNTSLQGKGPQHF.

Concerning this clonotype: At one end, the junction sequence differs from germline, possibly due to a read error. The chain recombines TRBV6-5 with TRBJ2-2; 7 bases are a match to TRBD1. Germline CDR1 is MNHEY and CDR2 is SVGAGI. The CDR3 is 17 amino acids. CDR3 coding DNA: TGTGGCAGCAGGGGTCAGGGGGAAGTGAGGAACACCGGGGAGCTGCTTTTT. This codes for CGSRGQGEVRNTGELLF.

As concerns this clonotype: Lacking the conserved final phenylalanine or tryptophan, this CDR3 likely reflects a read error. The DNA is omitted, as the CDR3 cannot be located on it reliably, and the CDR3 follows TCRdb's listing. The genes are TRBV11-2 and TRBJ2-7; TRBD2 was called by the table and not checked on the DNA. CDR1 and CDR2 from the germline V gene are SGHAT and FQNNGV. Termini included, the CDR3 measures 16 amino acids. CDR3 residues: CASSLGVLAGVDEEYL.